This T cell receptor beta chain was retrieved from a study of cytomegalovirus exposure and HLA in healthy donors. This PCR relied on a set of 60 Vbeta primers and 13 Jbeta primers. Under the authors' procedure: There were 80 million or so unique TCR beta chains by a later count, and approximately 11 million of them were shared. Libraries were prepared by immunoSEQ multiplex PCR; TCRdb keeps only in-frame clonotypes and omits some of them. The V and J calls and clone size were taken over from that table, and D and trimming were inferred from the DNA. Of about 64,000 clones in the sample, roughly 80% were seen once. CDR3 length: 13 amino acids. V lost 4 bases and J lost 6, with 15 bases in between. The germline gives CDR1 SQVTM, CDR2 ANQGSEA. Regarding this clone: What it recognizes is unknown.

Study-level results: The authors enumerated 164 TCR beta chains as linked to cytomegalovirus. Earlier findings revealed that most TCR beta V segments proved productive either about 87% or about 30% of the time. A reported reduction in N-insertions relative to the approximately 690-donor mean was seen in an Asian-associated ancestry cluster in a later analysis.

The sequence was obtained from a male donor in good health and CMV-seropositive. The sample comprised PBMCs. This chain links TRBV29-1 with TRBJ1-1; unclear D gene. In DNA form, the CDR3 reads TGCAGCGTTGTCCCTAGGAATTTGGCTGAAGCTTTCTTT. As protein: CSVVPRNLAEAFF.